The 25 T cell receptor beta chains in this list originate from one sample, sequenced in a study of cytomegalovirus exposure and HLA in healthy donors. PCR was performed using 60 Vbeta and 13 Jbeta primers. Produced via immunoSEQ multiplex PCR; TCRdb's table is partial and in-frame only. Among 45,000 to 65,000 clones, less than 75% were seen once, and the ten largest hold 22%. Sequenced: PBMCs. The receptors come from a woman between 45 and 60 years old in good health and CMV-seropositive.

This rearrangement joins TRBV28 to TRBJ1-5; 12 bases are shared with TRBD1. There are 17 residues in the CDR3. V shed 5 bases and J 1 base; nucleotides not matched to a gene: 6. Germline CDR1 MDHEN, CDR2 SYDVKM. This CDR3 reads CASSHPGQGASNQPQHF. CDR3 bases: TGTGCCAGCAGTCACCCGGGACAGGGGGCAAGCAATCAGCCCCAGCATTTT.

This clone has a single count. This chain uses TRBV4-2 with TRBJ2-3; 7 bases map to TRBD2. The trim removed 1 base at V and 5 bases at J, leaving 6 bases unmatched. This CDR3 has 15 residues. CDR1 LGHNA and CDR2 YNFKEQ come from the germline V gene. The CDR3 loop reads CASSQALAALDTQYF. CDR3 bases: TGTGCCAGCAGCCAAGCCCTAGCGGCCTTAGATACGCAGTATTTT.

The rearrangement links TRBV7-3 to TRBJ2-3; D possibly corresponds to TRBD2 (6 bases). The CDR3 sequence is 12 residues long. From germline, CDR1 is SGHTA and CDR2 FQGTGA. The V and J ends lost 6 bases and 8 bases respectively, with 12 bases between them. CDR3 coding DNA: TGTGCCAGCAGTCATCAGGGAGGTACGCAGTATTTT. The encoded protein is CASSHQGGTQYF.

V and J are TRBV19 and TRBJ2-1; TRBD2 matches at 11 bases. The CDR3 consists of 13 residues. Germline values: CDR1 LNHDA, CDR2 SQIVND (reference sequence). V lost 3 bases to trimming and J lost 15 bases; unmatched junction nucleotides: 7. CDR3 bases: TGTGCCAGTAGTATTGTTAGCGGGAGGGCGCCGTTCTTC. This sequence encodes CASSIVSGRAPFF.

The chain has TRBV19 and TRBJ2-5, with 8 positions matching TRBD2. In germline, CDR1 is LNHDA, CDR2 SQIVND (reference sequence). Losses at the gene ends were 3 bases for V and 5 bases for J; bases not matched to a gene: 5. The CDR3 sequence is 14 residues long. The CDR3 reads CASSMSGSWETQYF. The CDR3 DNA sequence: TGTGCCAGTAGTATGAGCGGGAGCTGGGAGACCCAGTACTTC.

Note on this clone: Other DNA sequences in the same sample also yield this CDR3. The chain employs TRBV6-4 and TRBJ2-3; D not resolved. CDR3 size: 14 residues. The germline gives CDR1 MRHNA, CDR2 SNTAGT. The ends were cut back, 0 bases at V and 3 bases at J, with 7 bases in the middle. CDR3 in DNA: TGTGCCAGCAGTGACTCCGGCGGAACAGATACGCAGTATTTT. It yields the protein CASSDSGGTDTQYF.

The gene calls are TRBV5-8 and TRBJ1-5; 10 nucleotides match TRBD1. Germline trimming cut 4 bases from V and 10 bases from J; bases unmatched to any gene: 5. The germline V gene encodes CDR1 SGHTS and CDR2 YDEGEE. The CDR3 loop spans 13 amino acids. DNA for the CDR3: TGTGCCAGCAGCCGGGACAGGGGCGGCCCCCAGCATTTT. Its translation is CASSRDRGGPQHF.

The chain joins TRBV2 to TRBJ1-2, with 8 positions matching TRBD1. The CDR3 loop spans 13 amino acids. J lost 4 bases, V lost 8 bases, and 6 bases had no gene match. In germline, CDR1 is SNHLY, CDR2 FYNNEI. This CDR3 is CASPLTGAYGYTF. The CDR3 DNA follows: TGTGCCAGCCCTTTGACAGGGGCCTATGGCTACACCTTC.

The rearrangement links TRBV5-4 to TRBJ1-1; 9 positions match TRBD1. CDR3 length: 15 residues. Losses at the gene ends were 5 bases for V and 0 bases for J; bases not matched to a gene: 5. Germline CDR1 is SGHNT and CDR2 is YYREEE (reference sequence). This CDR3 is CASRKQGAMNTEAFF. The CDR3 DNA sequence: TGTGCCAGCAGGAAACAGGGGGCGATGAACACTGAAGCTTTCTTT.

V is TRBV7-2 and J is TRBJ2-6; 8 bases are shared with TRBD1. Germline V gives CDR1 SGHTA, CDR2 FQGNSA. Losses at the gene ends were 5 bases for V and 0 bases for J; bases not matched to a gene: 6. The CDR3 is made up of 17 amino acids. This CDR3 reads CASSLRTGSSGANVLTF. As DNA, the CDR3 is TGTGCCAGCAGCCTGCGGACAGGGAGCTCTGGGGCCAACGTCCTGACTTTC.

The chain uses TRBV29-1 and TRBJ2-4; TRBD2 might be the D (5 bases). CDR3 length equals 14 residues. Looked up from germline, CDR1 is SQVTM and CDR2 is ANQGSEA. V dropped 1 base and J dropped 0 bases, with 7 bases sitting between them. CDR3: CSVEGGGAKNIQYF. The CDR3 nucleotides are TGCAGCGTTGAAGGTGGAGGAGCCAAAAACATTCAGTACTTC.

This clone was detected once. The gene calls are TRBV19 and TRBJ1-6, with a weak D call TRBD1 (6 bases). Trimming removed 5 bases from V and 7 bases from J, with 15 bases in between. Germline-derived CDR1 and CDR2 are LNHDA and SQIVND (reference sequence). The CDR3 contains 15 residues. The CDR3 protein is CASSFRRGGNSPLHF. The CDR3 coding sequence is TGTGCCAGTAGTTTTCGCAGGGGCGGGAATTCACCCCTCCACTTT. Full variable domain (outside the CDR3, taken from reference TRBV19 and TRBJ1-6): DGGITQSPKYLFRKEGQNVTLSCEQNLNHDAMYWYRQDPGQGLRLIYYSQIVNDFQKGDIAEGYSVSREKKESFPLTVTSAQKNPTAFYLCASSFRRGGNSPLHFGNGTRLTVT.

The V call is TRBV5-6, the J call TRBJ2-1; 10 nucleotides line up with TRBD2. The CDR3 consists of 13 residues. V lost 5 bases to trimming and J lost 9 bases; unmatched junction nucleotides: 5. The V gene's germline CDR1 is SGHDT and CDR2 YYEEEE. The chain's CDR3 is CASRSSGSSEQFF. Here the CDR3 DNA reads TGTGCCAGCAGGTCTAGCGGGAGCTCTGAGCAGTTCTTC.

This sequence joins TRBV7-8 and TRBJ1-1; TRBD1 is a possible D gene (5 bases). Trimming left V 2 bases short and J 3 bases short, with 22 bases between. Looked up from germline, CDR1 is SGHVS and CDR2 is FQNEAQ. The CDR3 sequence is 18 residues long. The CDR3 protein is CASSLSAGSSLLHTEAFF. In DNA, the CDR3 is TGTGCCAGCAGCTTATCCGCAGGGTCCAGCTTACTGCACACTGAAGCTTTCTTT.

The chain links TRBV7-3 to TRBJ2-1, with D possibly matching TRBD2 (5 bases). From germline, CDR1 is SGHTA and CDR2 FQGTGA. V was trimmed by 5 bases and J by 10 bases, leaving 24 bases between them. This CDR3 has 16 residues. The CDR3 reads CASSIQAPRVNNEQFF. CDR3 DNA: TGTGCCAGCAGCATCCAGGCCCCGAGGGTGAATAACGAGCAGTTCTTC.

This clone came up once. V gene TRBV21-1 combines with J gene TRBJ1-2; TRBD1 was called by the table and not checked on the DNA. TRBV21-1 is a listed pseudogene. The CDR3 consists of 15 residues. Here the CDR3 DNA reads TGTGCCAGCAGCAAAGCGGAAACGACAGTATGTGGCTACACCTTC. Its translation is CASSKAETTVCGYTF.

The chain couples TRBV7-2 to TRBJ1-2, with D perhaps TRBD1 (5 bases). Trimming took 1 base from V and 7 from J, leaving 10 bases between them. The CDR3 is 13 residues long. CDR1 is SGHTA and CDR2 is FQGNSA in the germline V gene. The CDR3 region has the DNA TGTGCCAGCAGCTTAGGAAGGGGTGGTGGCTACACCTTC. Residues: CASSLGRGGGYTF.

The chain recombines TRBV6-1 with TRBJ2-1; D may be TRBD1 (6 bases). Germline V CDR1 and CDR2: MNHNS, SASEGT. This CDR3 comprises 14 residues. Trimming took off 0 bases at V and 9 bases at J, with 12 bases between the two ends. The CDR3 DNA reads TGTGCCAGCAGTGAAGCCAAGGGGGTAGGTGAGCAGTTCTTC. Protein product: CASSEAKGVGEQFF.

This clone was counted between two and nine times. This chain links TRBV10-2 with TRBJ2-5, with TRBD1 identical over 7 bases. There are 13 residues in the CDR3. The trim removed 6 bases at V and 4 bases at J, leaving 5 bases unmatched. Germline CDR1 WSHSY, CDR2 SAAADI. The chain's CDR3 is CASRGDSPETQYF. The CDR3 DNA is TGCGCCAGCAGGGGGGACAGTCCAGAGACCCAGTACTTC.

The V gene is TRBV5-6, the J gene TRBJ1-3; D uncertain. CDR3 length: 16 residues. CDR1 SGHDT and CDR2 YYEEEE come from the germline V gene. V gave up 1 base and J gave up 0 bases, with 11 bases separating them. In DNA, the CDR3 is TGTGCCAGCAGCTTGTGGGAGGGATTCTCTGGAAACACCATATATTTT. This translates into CASSLWEGFSGNTIYF.

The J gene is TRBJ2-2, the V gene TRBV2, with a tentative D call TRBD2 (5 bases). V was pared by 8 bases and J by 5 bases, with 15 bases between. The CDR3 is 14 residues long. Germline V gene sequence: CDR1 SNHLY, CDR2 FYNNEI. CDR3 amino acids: CASSGLFGTGELFF. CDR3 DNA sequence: TGTGCCAGCTCGGGGTTGTTTGGTACCGGGGAGCTGTTTTTT. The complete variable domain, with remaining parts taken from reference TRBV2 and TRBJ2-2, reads EPEVTQTPSHQVTQMGQEVILRCVPISNHLYFYWYRQILGQKVEFLVSFYNNEISEKSEIFDDQFSVERPDGSNFTLKIRSTKLEDSAMYFCASSGLFGTGELFFGEGSRLTVL.

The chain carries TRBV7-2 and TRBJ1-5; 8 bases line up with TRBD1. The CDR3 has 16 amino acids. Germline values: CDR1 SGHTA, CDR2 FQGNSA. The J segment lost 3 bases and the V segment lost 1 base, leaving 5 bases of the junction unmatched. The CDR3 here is CASSLDGTGINQPQHF. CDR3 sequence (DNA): TGTGCCAGCAGCTTAGACGGGACAGGAATCAATCAGCCCCAGCATTTT.

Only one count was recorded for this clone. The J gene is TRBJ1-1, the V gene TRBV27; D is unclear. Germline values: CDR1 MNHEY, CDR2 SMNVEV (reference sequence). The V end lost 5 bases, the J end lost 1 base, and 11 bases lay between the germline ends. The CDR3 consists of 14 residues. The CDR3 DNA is TGTGCCAGCAGTCCGACAAAGACGAACACTGAAGCTTTCTTT. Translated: CASSPTKTNTEAFF.

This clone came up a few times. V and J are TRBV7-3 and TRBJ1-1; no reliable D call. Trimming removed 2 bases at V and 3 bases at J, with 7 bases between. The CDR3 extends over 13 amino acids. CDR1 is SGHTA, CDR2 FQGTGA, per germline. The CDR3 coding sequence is TGTGCCAGCAGCTTAGACGGGGACACTGAAGCTTTCTTT. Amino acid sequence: CASSLDGDTEAFF.

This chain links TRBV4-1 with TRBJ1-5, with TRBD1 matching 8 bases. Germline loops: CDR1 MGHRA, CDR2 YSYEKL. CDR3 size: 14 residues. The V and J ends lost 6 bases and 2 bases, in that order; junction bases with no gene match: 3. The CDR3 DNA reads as TGCGCCAGCAGGGACAGGGTAGGCAATCAGCCCCAGCATTTT. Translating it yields CASRDRVGNQPQHF.